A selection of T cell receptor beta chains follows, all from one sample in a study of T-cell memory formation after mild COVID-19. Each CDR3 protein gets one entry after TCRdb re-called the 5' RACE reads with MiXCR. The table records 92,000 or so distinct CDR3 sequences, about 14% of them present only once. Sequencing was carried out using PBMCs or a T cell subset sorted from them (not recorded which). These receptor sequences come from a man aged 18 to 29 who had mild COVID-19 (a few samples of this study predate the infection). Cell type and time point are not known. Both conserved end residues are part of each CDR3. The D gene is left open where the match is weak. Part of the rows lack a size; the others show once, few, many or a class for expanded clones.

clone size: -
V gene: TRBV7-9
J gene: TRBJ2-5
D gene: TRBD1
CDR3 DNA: TGTGCCAGCAGCTCATTGCAGGGGACAGGGTATCAGGAGACCCAGTACTTC
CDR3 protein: CASSSLQGTGYQETQYF

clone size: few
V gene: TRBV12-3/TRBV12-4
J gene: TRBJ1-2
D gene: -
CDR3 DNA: TGTGCCAGCAGTATAGATACAGGAGTCTATGGCTACACCTTC
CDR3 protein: CASSIDTGVYGYTF

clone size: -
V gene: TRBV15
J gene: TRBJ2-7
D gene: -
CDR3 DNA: TGTGCCACCAGCAGGCCCGACCCGGGCAACGAGCAGTACTTC
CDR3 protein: CATSRPDPGNEQYF

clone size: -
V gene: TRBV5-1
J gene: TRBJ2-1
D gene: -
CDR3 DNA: TGCGCCAGCAGCTATCGGGAAAGGGGTGCCGATGAGCAGTTCTTC
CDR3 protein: CASSYRERGADEQFF

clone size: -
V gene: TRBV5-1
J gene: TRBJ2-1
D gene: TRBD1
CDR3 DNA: TGCGCCAGCAGCCAAACAGGGGGTCATGAGCAGTTCTTC
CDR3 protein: CASSQTGGHEQFF

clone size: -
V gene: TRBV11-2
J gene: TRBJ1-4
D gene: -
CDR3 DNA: TGTGCCAGCAGCAATACAGTTTACTCAACTAATGAAAAACTGTTTTTT
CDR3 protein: CASSNTVYSTNEKLFF

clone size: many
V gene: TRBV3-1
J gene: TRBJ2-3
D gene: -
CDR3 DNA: TGTGCCAGCAGCCAAGATCCGGCGCATACGCAGTATTTT
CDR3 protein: CASSQDPAHTQYF

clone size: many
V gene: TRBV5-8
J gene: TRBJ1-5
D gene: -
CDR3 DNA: TGTGCCAGCAGCCTCGGAGCGGCAGCTCCGGAGCCCCAGCATTTT
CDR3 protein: CASSLGAAAPEPQHF

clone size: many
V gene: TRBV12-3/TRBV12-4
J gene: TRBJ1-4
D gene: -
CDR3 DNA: TGTGCCAGCAGTTTTTCTGAAAAACTGTTTTTT
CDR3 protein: CASSFSEKLFF

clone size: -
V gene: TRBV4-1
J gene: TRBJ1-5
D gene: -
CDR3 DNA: TGCGCCAGCAGCCAAGGGGCCATCTATAGCAATCAGCCCCAGCATTTT
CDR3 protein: CASSQGAIYSNQPQHF

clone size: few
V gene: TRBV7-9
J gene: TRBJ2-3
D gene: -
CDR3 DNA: TGTGCCAGCAGCTCTCAACAGAACAAAGGAACTCTGGATACGCAGTATTTT
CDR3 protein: CASSSQQNKGTLDTQYF

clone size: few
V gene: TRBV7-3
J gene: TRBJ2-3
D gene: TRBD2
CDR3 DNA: TGTGCCAGCAGCTCTAGCGGGGGGGCCGCAGATACGCAGTATTTT
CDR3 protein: CASSSSGGAADTQYF

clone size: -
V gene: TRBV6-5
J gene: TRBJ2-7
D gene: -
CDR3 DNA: TGTGCCAGCAGTTACTCCTATCCGGGACCCGGGGCGAGTAGGAACGAGCAGTACTTC
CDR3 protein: CASSYSYPGPGASRNEQYF

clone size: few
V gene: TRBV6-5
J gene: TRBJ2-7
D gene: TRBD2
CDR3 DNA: TGTGCCAGCAGTCCCCTCAGCGGGGGGAGCTACGAGCAGTACTTC
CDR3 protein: CASSPLSGGSYEQYF

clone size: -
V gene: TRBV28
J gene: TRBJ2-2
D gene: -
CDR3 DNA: TGTGCCAGCAGTTTAGGGATCCGTCCCGGGGAGCTGTTTTTT
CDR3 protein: CASSLGIRPGELFF

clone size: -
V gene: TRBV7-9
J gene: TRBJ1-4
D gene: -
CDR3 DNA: TGTGCCAGCAGCCCTCGGAACAGGGTTAATGAAAAACTGTTTTTT
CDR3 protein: CASSPRNRVNEKLFF

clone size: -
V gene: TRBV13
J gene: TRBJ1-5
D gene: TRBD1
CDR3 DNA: TGTGCCAGCAGCCGATTTGGACAGGGTAGGGGACAGCCCCAGCATTTT
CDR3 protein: CASSRFGQGRGQPQHF

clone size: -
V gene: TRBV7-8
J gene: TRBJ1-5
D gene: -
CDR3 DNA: TGTGCCAGCAGCTTAGCCCAGGGTCAGCCCCAGCATTTT
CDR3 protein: CASSLAQGQPQHF

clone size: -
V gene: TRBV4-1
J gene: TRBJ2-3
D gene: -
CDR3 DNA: TGCGCCAGCAGCCAAGTAAAGGGCACAGATACGCAGTATTTT
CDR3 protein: CASSQVKGTDTQYF

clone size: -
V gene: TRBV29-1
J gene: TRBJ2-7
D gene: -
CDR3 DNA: TGCAGCGTTGAATCGGGGCAGCCCTACGAGCAGTACTTC
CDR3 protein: CSVESGQPYEQYF

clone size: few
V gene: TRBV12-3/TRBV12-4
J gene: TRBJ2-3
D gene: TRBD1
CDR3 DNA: TGTGCCAGCAGTCAGGGACAGGTTAGCACAGATACGCAGTATTTT
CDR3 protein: CASSQGQVSTDTQYF

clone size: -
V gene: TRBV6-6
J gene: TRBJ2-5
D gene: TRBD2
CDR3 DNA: TGTGCCAGCAGAGGAGCCGGGAGGGGAGAGACCCAGTACTTC
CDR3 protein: CASRGAGRGETQYF

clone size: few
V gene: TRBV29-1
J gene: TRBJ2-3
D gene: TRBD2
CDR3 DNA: TGCAGCGTTGAAGATCCTGGGGGGGGCACAGATACGCAGTATTTT
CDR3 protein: CSVEDPGGGTDTQYF

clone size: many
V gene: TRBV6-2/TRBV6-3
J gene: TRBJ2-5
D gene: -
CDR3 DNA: TGTGCCAGCAGTTCCCTTCAGACCCAGTACTTC
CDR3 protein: CASSSLQTQYF

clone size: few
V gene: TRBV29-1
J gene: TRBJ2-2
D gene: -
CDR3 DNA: TGCAGCGTTGGGAGTGGGGCGAACACCGGGGAGCTGTTTTTT
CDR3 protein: CSVGSGANTGELFF

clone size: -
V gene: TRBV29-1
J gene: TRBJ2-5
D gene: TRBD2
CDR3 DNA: TGCAGCGAGACTAGCGGGGCACAAGAGACCCAGTACTTC
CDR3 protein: CSETSGAQETQYF

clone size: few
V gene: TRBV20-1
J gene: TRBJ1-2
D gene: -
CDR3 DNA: TGCAGTGCCCGGGCACCCAACTATGGCTACACCTTC
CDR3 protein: CSARAPNYGYTF

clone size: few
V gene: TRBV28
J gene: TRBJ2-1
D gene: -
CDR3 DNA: TGTGCCAGCAGTTTGCCATCTGGGTCTAATGAGCAGTTCTTC
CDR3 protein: CASSLPSGSNEQFF

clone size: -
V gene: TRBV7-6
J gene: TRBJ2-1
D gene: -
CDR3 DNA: TGTGCCAGCAGCCCGATGGGCCACAATGAGCAGTTCTTC
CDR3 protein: CASSPMGHNEQFF

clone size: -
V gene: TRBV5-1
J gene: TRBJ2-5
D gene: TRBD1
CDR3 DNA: TGCGCCAGCAGCCCGGGACAGGGTCGGAAGACCCAGTACTTC
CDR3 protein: CASSPGQGRKTQYF

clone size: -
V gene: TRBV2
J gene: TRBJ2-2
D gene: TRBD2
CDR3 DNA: TGTGCCAGCAGTGAATTCCGGGGACTAGAAAGGTCCGGGGAGCTGTTTTTT
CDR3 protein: CASSEFRGLERSGELFF

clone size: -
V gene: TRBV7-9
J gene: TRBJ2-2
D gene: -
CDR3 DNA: TGTGCCAGCAGCTCACGATTAAGGACAGTGAACACCGGGGAGCTGTTTTTT
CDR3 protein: CASSSRLRTVNTGELFF